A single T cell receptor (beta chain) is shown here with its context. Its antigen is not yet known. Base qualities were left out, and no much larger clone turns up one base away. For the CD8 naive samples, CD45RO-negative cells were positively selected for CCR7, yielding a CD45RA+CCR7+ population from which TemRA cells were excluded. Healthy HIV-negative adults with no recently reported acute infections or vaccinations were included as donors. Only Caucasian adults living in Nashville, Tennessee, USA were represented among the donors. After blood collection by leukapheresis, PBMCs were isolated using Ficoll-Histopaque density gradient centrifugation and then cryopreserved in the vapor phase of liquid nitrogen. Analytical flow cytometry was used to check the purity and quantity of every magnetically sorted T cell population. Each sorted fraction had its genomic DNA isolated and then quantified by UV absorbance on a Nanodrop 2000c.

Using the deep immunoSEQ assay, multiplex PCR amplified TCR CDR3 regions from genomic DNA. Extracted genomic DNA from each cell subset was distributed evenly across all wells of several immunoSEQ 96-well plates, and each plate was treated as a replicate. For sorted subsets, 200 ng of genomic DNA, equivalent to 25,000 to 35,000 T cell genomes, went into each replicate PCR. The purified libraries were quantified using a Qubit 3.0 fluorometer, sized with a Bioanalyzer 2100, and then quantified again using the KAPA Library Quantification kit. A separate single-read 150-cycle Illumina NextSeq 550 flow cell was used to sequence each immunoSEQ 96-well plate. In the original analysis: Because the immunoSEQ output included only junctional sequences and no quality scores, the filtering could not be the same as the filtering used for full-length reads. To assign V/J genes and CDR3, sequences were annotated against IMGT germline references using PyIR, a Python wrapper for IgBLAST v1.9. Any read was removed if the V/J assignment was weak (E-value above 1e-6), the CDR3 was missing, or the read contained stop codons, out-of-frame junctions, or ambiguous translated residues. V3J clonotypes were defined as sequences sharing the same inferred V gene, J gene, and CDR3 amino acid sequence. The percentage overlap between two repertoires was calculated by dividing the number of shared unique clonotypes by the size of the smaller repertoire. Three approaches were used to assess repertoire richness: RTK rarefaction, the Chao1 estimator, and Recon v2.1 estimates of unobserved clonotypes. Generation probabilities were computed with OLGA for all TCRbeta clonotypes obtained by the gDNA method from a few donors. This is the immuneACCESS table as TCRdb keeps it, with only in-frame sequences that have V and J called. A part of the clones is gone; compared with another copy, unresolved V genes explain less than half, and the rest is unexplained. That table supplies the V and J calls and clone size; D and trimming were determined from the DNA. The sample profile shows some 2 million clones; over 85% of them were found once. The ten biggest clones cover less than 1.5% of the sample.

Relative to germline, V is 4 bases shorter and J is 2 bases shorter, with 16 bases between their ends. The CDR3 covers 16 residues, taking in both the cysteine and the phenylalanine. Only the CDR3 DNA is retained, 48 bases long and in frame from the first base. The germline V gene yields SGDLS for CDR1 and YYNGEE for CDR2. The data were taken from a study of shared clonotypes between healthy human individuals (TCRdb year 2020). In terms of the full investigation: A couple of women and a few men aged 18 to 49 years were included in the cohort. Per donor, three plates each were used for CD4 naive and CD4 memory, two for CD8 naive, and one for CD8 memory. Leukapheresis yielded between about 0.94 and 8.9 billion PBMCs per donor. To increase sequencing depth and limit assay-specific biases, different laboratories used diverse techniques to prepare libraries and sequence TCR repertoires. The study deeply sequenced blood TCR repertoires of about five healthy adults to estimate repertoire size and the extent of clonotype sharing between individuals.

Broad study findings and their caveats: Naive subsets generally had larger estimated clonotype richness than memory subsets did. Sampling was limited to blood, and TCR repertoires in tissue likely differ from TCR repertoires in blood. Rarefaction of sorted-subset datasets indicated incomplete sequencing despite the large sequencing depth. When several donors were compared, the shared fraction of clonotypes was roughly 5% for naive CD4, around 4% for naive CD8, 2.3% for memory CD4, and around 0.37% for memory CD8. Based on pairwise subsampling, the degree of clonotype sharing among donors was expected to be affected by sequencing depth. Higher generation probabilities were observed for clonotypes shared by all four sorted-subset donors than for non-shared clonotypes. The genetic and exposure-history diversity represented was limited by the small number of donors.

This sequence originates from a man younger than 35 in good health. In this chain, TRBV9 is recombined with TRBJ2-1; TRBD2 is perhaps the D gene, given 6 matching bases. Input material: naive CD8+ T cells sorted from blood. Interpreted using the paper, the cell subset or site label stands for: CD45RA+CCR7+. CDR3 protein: CASSPGGGKAYNEQFF. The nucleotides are TGTGCCAGCAGCCCCGGAGGCGGGAAGGCCTACAATGAGCAGTTCTTC.